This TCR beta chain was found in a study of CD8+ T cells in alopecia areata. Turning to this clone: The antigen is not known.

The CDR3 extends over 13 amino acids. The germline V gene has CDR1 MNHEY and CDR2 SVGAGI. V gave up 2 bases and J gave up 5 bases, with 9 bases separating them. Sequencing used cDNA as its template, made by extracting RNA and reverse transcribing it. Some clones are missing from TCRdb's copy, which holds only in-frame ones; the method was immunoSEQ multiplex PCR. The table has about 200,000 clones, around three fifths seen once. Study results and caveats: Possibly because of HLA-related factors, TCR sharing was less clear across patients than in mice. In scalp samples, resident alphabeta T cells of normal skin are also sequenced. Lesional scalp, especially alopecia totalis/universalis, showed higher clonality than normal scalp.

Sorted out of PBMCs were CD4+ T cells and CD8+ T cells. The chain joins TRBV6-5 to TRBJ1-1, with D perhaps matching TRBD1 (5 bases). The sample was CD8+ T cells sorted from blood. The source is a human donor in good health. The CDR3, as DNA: TGTGCCAGCAGTTACGCCCAGGGTACTGAAGCTTTCTTT. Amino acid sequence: CASSYAQGTEAFF.